The 24 T cell receptor beta chains below come from one sample, sequenced in a study of T cell responses to AZD1222 COVID-19 vaccine. This table comes from immunoSEQ multiplex PCR, and its TCRdb copy is limited to in-frame clones, with some not included. The sample includes 100,000 to 150,000 clones, 80% to 90% of them seen just once. Specimen: peripheral blood, collected on day 0 of AZD1222 vaccination. The receptors derive from an adult in good health.

DNA of the CDR3: TGTGCCAGCAGTTACTCGCGGACGGCCGGATTCGGCTACACCTTC. It codes for CASSYSRTAGFGYTF. The chain links TRBV6-5 to TRBJ1-2, with unresolved D. Trimming took 0 bases from V and 8 from J, leaving 16 bases between them. From germline, CDR1 is MNHEY and CDR2 SVGAGI. There are 15 residues in the CDR3.

V gene TRBV19 combines with J gene TRBJ1-3; possible D gene TRBD1, 5 bases. The germline V and J ends were trimmed by 10 bases and 1 base, with 11 bases remaining between them. The CDR3 has 13 residues. Germline loops: CDR1 LNHDA, CDR2 SQIVND (reference sequence). CDR3 protein: CATLGTSGNTIYF. The CDR3 DNA reads as TGTGCCACCCTCGGGACGTCTGGAAACACCATATATTTT. Complete variable domain (other parts from reference TRBV19 and TRBJ1-3): DGGITQSPKYLFRKEGQNVTLSCEQNLNHDAMYWYRQDPGQGLRLIYYSQIVNDFQKGDIAEGYSVSREKKESFPLTVTSAQKNPTAFYLCATLGTSGNTIYFGEGSWLTVV.

This CDR3 reads CASSAGTGETQYF. In DNA form, the CDR3 reads TGTGCCAGCAGCGCCGGGACAGGAGAGACCCAGTACTTC. The chain links TRBV9 to TRBJ2-5; 8 positions match TRBD1. This CDR3 contains 13 residues. In germline, CDR1 is SGDLS, CDR2 YYNGEE. The V segment lost 3 bases and the J segment 4 bases; nucleotides outside the gene matches: 2.

The chain recombines TRBV28 with TRBJ1-2, with no clear D. Looked up from germline, CDR1 is MDHEN and CDR2 is SYDVKM. V lost 2 bases, J lost 2 bases, and 15 bases lay in between. The CDR3 sequence is 16 residues long. CDR3 region: CASSLVFYQRNYGYTF. The CDR3 DNA is TGTGCCAGCAGTTTAGTTTTCTATCAGAGAAACTATGGCTACACCTTC.

This clone was recorded once. This chain links TRBV27 with TRBJ2-1; D call uncertain. V lost 2 bases, J lost 2 bases, and 10 bases lay in between. CDR1 and CDR2 from the germline V gene are MNHEY and SMNVEV (reference sequence). This CDR3 comprises 15 residues. CDR3 coding DNA: TGTGCCAGCAGTTTAAAATACTACACCTACAATGAGCAGTTCTTC. Residues: CASSLKYYTYNEQFF.

V is TRBV5-6 and J is TRBJ1-1; 8 positions agree with TRBD1. CDR1 and CDR2 (germline): SGHDT, YYEEEE. This CDR3 has 18 residues. The V segment lost 2 bases and the J segment 0 bases; nucleotides outside the gene matches: 12. CDR3 region: CASSLLRGHVPLNTEAFF. CDR3 nucleotide sequence: TGTGCCAGCAGCTTACTCAGGGGGCACGTTCCCTTGAACACTGAAGCTTTCTTT.

The chain recombines TRBV29-1 with TRBJ1-2, with D tentatively TRBD1 (5 bases). CDR3 size: 11 residues. The V and J ends lost 5 bases and 7 bases respectively, with 11 bases between them. Per germline, CDR1 SQVTM and CDR2 ANQGSEA. The CDR3 DNA reads as TGCAGCGTTACGGGTAGGGGTGGCTACACCTTC. Translated: CSVTGRGGYTF.

Regarding this clone: The junction departs from germline at one end; a sequencing error may be responsible. This chain links TRBV7-3 with TRBJ2-3; 8 bases match TRBD2. The germline gives CDR1 SGHTA, CDR2 FQGTGA. The CDR3 is made up of 12 amino acids. CDR3 amino acids: CAGSTLAGSLHF. Written as DNA, the CDR3 is TGTGCCGGCAGCACGTTAGCGGGATCCCTACATTTT.

The CDR3 coding sequence is TGTGCCAGCAGTATAGGACAGGATCAGCCCCAGCATTTT. Its translation is CASSIGQDQPQHF. V is TRBV6-6 and J is TRBJ1-5, with TRBD1 matching 7 bases. The germline gives CDR1 MNHNY, CDR2 SVGAGI (reference sequence). The CDR3 sequence is 13 residues long. The V gene end was trimmed by 5 bases and the J gene end by 5 bases; junction bases not matched to a gene: 3.

This clone appeared a few times. The chain has TRBV7-2 and TRBJ2-7, with TRBD2 as a possible D gene (5 bases). V was trimmed by 5 bases and J by 4 bases, leaving 15 bases between them. Germline CDR1 and CDR2: SGHTA and FQGNSA. The CDR3 sequence is 14 residues long. The CDR3 nucleotides read TGTGCCAGCAGCCGTGAGGGTGGTAGATACGAGCAGTACTTC. Residues: CASSREGGRYEQYF. Drawing the rest from reference TRBV7-2 and TRBJ2-7, the complete variable domain is GAGVSQSPSNKVTEKGKDVELRCDPISGHTALYWYRQSLGQGLEFLIYFQGNSAPDKSGLPSDRFSAERTGGSVSTLTIQRTQQEDSAVYLCASSREGGRYEQYFGPGTRLTVT.

The rearrangement joins TRBV10-3 to TRBJ2-1; 11 positions match TRBD1. The CDR3 has 15 residues. V gave up 3 bases and J gave up 6 bases; unmatched junction bases: 4. Per germline, CDR1 ENHRY and CDR2 SYGVKD. CDR3: CAISEGQGAINEQFF. For the CDR3, the DNA is TGTGCCATCAGTGAAGGACAGGGGGCTATCAATGAGCAGTTCTTC.

The rearrangement links TRBV5-1 to TRBJ1-1; 8 nucleotides line up with TRBD1. CDR3 length: 13 residues. Trimming cost V 4 bases and J 5 bases; bases outside gene matches: 4. From germline, CDR1 is SGHRS and CDR2 YFSETQ. CDR3 sequence: CASSTTGETEAFF. The CDR3 DNA reads TGCGCCAGCAGCACGACAGGGGAGACTGAAGCTTTCTTT.

This clone came up once. The J gene is TRBJ1-2, the V gene TRBV28; D remains unclear. The CDR3 has 14 amino acids. CDR1 is MDHEN, CDR2 SYDVKM, per germline. V shed 3 bases and J shed 3 bases, with 11 bases lying between them. The CDR3: CASSFNGVYYGYTF. The CDR3, as DNA: TGTGCCAGCAGTTTTAACGGGGTGTACTATGGCTACACCTTC.

The sample holds a few counts of this clone. The rearrangement joins TRBV5-1 to TRBJ1-2, with 7 positions matching TRBD1. The CDR3 is 14 amino acids. Germline CDR1 is SGHRS and CDR2 is YFSETQ. The V and J ends lost 0 bases and 7 bases, in that order; junction bases with no gene match: 6. As DNA, the CDR3 is TGCGCCAGCAGCTTGGCGGCAGGGGGGACTGGCTACACCTTC. Protein sequence: CASSLAAGGTGYTF. Drawing the rest from reference TRBV5-1 and TRBJ1-2, the complete variable domain is KAGVTQTPRYLIKTRGQQVTLSCSPISGHRSVSWYQQTPGQGLQFLFEYFSETQRNKGNFPGRFSGRQFSNSRSEMNVSTLELGDSALYLCASSLAAGGTGYTFGSGTRLTVV.

The rearrangement joins TRBV18 to TRBJ2-3; D gene uncertain. This CDR3 has 12 amino acids. The V gene's germline CDR1 is KGHSH and CDR2 LQKENI. V shed 3 bases and J shed 4 bases, with 5 bases lying between them. CDR3 DNA sequence: TGTGCCAGCTCACCCCCCGCAGATACGCAGTATTTT. Its translation: CASSPPADTQYF.

This clone was detected only once. The chain links TRBV6-5 to TRBJ1-2; TRBD1 matches at 12 bases. With V trimmed by 7 bases and J by 2 bases, 5 bases remained unmatched. The CDR3 consists of 15 residues. The germline CDR1 and CDR2 sequences are MNHEY and SVGAGI. The CDR3 region is CASTSGTGGNYGYTF. The CDR3 DNA follows: TGTGCCAGCACCTCCGGGACAGGGGGCAACTATGGCTACACCTTC.

The V gene is TRBV20-1, the J gene TRBJ2-1; the D is unclear. Germline CDR1 and CDR2: DFQATT and SNEGSKA (reference sequence). Trimming left V 6 bases short and J 5 bases short, with 5 bases between. The CDR3 is 10 amino acids. CDR3 sequence reads: CSAKDNEQFF. The CDR3, as DNA: TGCAGTGCCAAGGACAATGAGCAGTTCTTC.

The V call is TRBV5-1, the J call TRBJ2-5, with a possible D match to TRBD1 (6 bases). Germline CDR1 is SGHRS and CDR2 is YFSETQ. The V end was cut by 1 base, the J end by 3 bases, with 7 bases between. The CDR3 is made up of 13 amino acids. The CDR3 spells CASSLPGEETQYF. The DNA of the CDR3 is TGCGCCAGCAGCTTGCCAGGGGAAGAGACCCAGTACTTC.

V usage is TRBV2 and J usage is TRBJ2-3; no clear D. This CDR3 region has 12 residues. V shed 4 bases and J shed 1 base, with 3 bases lying between them. CDR1 and CDR2 (germline): SNHLY, FYNNEI. The CDR3 DNA reads as TGTGCCAGCAGTGTCCGCACAGATACGCAGTATTTT. Protein sequence: CASSVRTDTQYF.

V usage is TRBV4-2 and J usage is TRBJ1-5; 8 nucleotides match TRBD1. This CDR3 is built from 20 residues. CDR1 LGHNA and CDR2 YNFKEQ come from the germline V gene. The V gene end was trimmed by 2 bases and the J gene end by 0 bases; junction bases not matched to a gene: 15. The DNA for the CDR3 is TGTGCCAGCAGCCAATTATCGACAGGGGACCCCCGATATAGCAATCAGCCCCAGCATTTT. Its protein product is CASSQLSTGDPRYSNQPQHF.

The J gene is TRBJ2-6, the V gene TRBV15; D unclear. The V end was cut by 5 bases, the J end by 4 bases, with 6 bases between. Germline V gene sequence: CDR1 LNHNV, CDR2 YYDKDF (reference sequence). The CDR3 loop spans 13 amino acids. In DNA form, the CDR3 reads TGTGCCACCAGCTGGACCGGGGCCAACGTCCTGACTTTC. This translates into CATSWTGANVLTF. The variable domain in full, with the rest retrieved from reference TRBV15 and TRBJ2-6, is DAMVIQNPRYQVTQFGKPVTLSCSQTLNHNVMYWYQQKSSQAPKLLFHYYDKDFNNEADTPDNFQSRRPNTSFCFLDIRSPGLGDTAMYLCATSWTGANVLTFGAGSRLTVL.

This clone was picked up a small number of times. The chain is built from TRBV5-5 and TRBJ2-7, with 12 bases fitting TRBD2. V was clipped by 0 bases and J by 7 bases; unmatched bases: 5. CDR1 and CDR2 from the germline V gene are SGHKS and YYEKEE (reference sequence). The CDR3 spans 15 residues. The CDR3 sequence is CASSLVPSGRGEQYF. The CDR3 DNA is TGTGCCAGCAGCTTGGTTCCTAGCGGGAGGGGTGAGCAGTACTTC.

V gene TRBV12-3 or TRBV12-4 combines with J gene TRBJ1-1; tentative D call: TRBD1 (5 bases). V dropped 5 bases and J dropped 5 bases, with 12 bases sitting between them. The CDR3 runs 13 residues. The CDR3: CASSTPGRTEAFF. For the CDR3, the DNA is TGTGCCAGCAGTACCCCAGGGAGAACTGAAGCTTTCTTT.

This chain connects TRBV28 to TRBJ2-1, with 7 nucleotides matching TRBD2. V trimming: 7 bases; J trimming: 2 bases; junction bases outside the gene matches: 17. Per germline, CDR1 MDHEN and CDR2 SYDVKM. The CDR3 totals 18 residues. The CDR3 DNA sequence: TGTGCCAGCATCAAATTAGGACTAGTGAATTCGCCCTACAATGAGCAGTTCTTC. Its translation: CASIKLGLVNSPYNEQFF.